The 15 T cell receptor beta chains presented below share a single source sample, sequenced in a study of identical twins. Via MiXCR, TCRdb re-called the 5' RACE reads, giving one row per CDR3 protein. This sample carries 650,000 to 800,000 distinct CDR3 sequences, around 8.6% of them seen once, and the ten largest clones take 0.8% to 1%. Another study also made use of these data, one on yellow fever vaccine responses in identical twins.

What was sequenced was PBMCs. The receptor set was obtained from a woman younger than 30 in good health.

V is TRBV29-1 and J is TRBJ2-1, with D possibly matching TRBD1 (6 bases). V dropped 5 bases and J dropped 8 bases, with 22 bases sitting between them. This CDR3 has 15 residues. CDR1 is SQVTM, CDR2 ANQGSEA, per germline. The DNA for the CDR3 is TGCAGCGTTCCCTCTCATAACACTGGGGGCGATGAGCAGTTCTTC. Amino acid sequence: CSVPSHNTGGDEQFF.

This chain joins TRBV4-2 and TRBJ1-6; 9 nucleotides line up with TRBD1. Germline trimming cut 1 base from V and 7 bases from J; bases unmatched to any gene: 5. Germline V gives CDR1 LGHNA, CDR2 YNFKEQ. The CDR3 spans 16 residues. The CDR3 spells CASSQGGTGYNSPLHF. The DNA of the CDR3 is TGTGCCAGCAGCCAAGGTGGGACAGGGTACAATTCACCCCTCCACTTT.

The chain couples TRBV29-1 to TRBJ2-3; TRBD2 might be the D (6 bases). Germline V gene sequence: CDR1 SQVTM, CDR2 ANQGSEA. Deletions cut 4 bases from V and 5 bases from J, with 13 bases between. This CDR3 has 13 amino acids. The CDR3 loop is CSVGRAYVDTQYF. CDR3 DNA sequence: TGCAGCGTTGGGAGGGCTTATGTAGATACGCAGTATTTT.

This clonotype was counted at least ten times. The chain has TRBV19 and TRBJ2-1; TRBD2 is a possible D gene (5 bases). Trimming shortened V by 4 bases and J by 7 bases, and 23 bases separated the two germline ends. Germline CDR1 reads LNHDA; CDR2 reads SQIVND (reference sequence). The CDR3 is made up of 17 amino acids. The CDR3 reads CASSTSGSIPQTNEQFF. The CDR3 region has the DNA TGTGCCAGTAGTACCTCGGGGAGCATTCCCCAAACTAATGAGCAGTTCTTC.

The chain combines TRBV20-1 with TRBJ2-1; TRBD2 agrees at 10 bases. The V segment lost 1 base and the J segment 4 bases; nucleotides outside the gene matches: 7. In germline, CDR1 is DFQATT, CDR2 SNEGSKA (reference sequence). The CDR3 loop spans 16 amino acids. This CDR3 is CSARAASGGLYNEQFF. Here the CDR3 DNA reads TGCAGTGCTAGAGCGGCTAGCGGGGGCCTATACAATGAGCAGTTCTTC.

The rearrangement links TRBV28 to TRBJ2-7; TRBD2 is a possible D gene (6 bases). The CDR3 loop spans 14 amino acids. V dropped 6 bases and J dropped 3 bases, with 15 bases sitting between them. Germline loops: CDR1 MDHEN, CDR2 SYDVKM. The CDR3 DNA reads as TGTGCCAGCAGCGGAACCGGGACTTACTACGAGCAGTACTTC. It encodes CASSGTGTYYEQYF.

This chain joins TRBV7-9 and TRBJ2-1; D not resolved. Trimming pared 7 bases from V and 6 bases from J, leaving 16 bases between. The germline V gene encodes CDR1 SEHNR and CDR2 FQNEAQ (reference sequence). The CDR3 is made up of 14 amino acids. In DNA, the CDR3 is TGTGCCAGCACTCCGAATCCCCCCGGCAATGAGCAGTTCTTC. This sequence encodes CASTPNPPGNEQFF.

The V call is TRBV7-2, the J call TRBJ2-1; the match to TRBD1 covers 9 bases. The ends lost 5 bases at V and 9 bases at J; junction bases unmatched: 11. Per germline, CDR1 SGHTA and CDR2 FQGNSA. CDR3 length: 15 amino acids. In DNA, the CDR3 is TGTGCCAGCAGCAGAAGCGGACAGGGGAGGGCTGAGCAGTTCTTC. Amino acid sequence: CASSRSGQGRAEQFF.

This clonotype was seen ten or more times. The chain couples TRBV11-2 to TRBJ2-5; D call uncertain. The germline V gene has CDR1 SGHAT and CDR2 FQNNGV. V was clipped by 1 base and J by 0 bases, with 9 bases between them. The length of the CDR3 is 15 residues. Here the CDR3 reads CASSLAPTYQETQYF. CDR3 nucleotide sequence: TGTGCCAGCAGCTTAGCCCCGACATACCAAGAGACCCAGTACTTC.

This clonotype was found many times. One end of the junction fails to match germline, which may point to a read error. V is TRBV7-7 and J is TRBJ2-5; 9 nucleotides align to TRBD2. The CDR3 length is 15 residues. Germline loops: CDR1 SSHAT, CDR2 FNYEAQ (reference sequence). CDR3 sequence reads: CASTPGLAAPETQYF. CDR3 nucleotide sequence: TGTGCTAGCACCCCGGGACTAGCAGCGCCAGAGACCCAGTACTTC.

The rearrangement joins TRBV27 to TRBJ2-7; no clear D gene. Trimming left V 0 bases short and J 1 base short, with 13 bases between. The CDR3 covers 16 residues. CDR1 and CDR2 (germline): MNHEY, SMNVEV (reference sequence). The CDR3 region has the DNA TGTGCCAGCAGTTTATCTGACACGTTGAGGTCCTACGAGCAGTACTTC. This sequence encodes CASSLSDTLRSYEQYF.

This clonotype was counted many times. The rearrangement links TRBV28 to TRBJ1-2, with D unclear. CDR3 length equals 16 residues. Looked up from germline, CDR1 is MDHEN and CDR2 is SYDVKM. Between the trimmed V and J ends, which lost 8 bases and 1 base, there was a span of 20 bases. The CDR3 reads CASGTPVTVINYGYTF. The CDR3 DNA is TGTGCCAGCGGTACACCGGTCACAGTAATTAACTATGGCTACACCTTC.

A few counts support this clonotype. This sequence joins TRBV6-2 or TRBV6-3 and TRBJ2-1; TRBD2 matches at 12 bases. Germline lookup yields CDR1 MNHEY and CDR2 SVGEGT. CDR3 length: 18 residues. The V segment lost 0 bases and the J segment 2 bases; nucleotides outside the gene matches: 5. The chain's CDR3 is CASSYSSTSGRTYNEQFF. CDR3 sequence (DNA): TGTGCCAGCAGTTACTCGTCGACTAGCGGGAGAACCTACAATGAGCAGTTCTTC.

There are a few counts of this clonotype. The V gene is TRBV5-1, the J gene TRBJ2-7; the D gene is possibly TRBD1 (7 bases). Germline CDR1 and CDR2: SGHRS and YFSETQ. The CDR3 is made up of 15 amino acids. The V and J ends lost 0 bases and 3 bases respectively, with 13 bases between them. The DNA for the CDR3 is TGCGCCAGCAGCTTGGGGGCAGGGGGAGGCTACGAGCAGTACTTC. It codes for CASSLGAGGGYEQYF.

This clonotype was seen more than once but under ten times. The chain is built from TRBV20-1 and TRBJ2-1; D call uncertain. V was trimmed by 4 bases and J by 5 bases, leaving 12 bases between them. The CDR3 totals 13 residues. Germline V gene data show CDR1 as DFQATT and CDR2 as SNEGSKA (reference sequence). CDR3 residues: CSANRAYDNEQFF. CDR3 DNA sequence: TGCAGTGCTAACCGGGCCTATGACAATGAGCAGTTCTTC.